The 2 T cell receptor beta chains in this list originate from one sample, sequenced in a study of memory CD4+ T cells and cytomegalovirus serostatus. Method: immunoSEQ multiplex PCR; TCRdb's copy keeps in-frame clones and lacks some. The table lists tens of thousands of clones, roughly 84% of them singletons, with 0.5% in the top ten. The sort gate was single viable CD3+CD4+CD8-CD45RO+ cells for memory CD4+ T cells. What was sequenced was memory CD4+ T cells from blood. The receptors were sampled from an adult in good health and CMV-seronegative. Some clones in this sample may be carry-over from other donors' samples.

V usage is TRBV18 and J usage is TRBJ2-1; D call uncertain. CDR3 length equals 17 residues. Germline V gives CDR1 KGHSH, CDR2 LQKENI. Trimming took off 6 bases at V and 0 bases at J, with 18 bases between the two ends. CDR3 loop: CASSPRHSSSSYNEQFF. DNA of the CDR3: TGTGCCAGCTCCCCTAGGCATTCCTCAAGCTCCTACAATGAGCAGTTCTTC. Based on the CDR3 plus reference TRBV18 and TRBJ2-1, the full variable domain is NAGVMQNPRHLVRRRGQEARLRCSPMKGHSHVYWYRQLPEEGLKFMVYLQKENIIDESGMPKERFSAEFPKEGPSILRIQQVVRGDSAAYFCASSPRHSSSSYNEQFFGPGTRLTVL.

The rearrangement joins TRBV29-1 to TRBJ2-3; 9 positions agree with TRBD1. Germline trimming cut 7 bases from V and 5 bases from J; bases unmatched to any gene: 13. The CDR3 spans 15 residues. CDR1 and CDR2 (germline): SQVTM, ANQGSEA. The DNA for the CDR3 is TGCAGCGCCCTACGGGGGACAGGGTTGGGAGATACGCAGTATTTT. Protein: CSALRGTGLGDTQYF.